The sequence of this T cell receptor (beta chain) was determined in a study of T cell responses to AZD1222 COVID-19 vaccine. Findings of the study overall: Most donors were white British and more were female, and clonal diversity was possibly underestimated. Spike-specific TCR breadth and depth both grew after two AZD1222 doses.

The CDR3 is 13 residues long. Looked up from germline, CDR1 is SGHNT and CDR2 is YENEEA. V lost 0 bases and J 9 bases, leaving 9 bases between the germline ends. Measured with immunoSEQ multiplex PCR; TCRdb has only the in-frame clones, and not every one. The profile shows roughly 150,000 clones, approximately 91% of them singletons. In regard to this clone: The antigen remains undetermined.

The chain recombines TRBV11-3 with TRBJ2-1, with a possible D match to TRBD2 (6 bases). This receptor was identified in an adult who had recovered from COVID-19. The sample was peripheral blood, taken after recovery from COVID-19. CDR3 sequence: CASSLERDGEQFF. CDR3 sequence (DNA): TGTGCCAGCAGCTTAGAGCGGGACGGTGAGCAGTTCTTC.